This paragraph reports one TCR beta chain. The data were taken from a study of control samples from healthy donors and cancer patients. The protocol was immunoSEQ multiplex PCR, while the TCRdb copy is restricted to in-frame clones and leaves out a portion. The sample has roughly 150,000 clones; roughly nine tenths are singletons. The CDR3 is 15 amino acids. V shed 11 bases and J shed 5 bases, with 19 bases lying between them. From germline, CDR1 is MNHEY and CDR2 SVGAGI. This sequence joins TRBV6-5 and TRBJ1-6; the D is unclear. The sample consisted of blood. This clonotype was sampled from a man under 40 in good health. The chain's CDR3 is CASRAVGSNNSPLHF. For the CDR3, the DNA is TGTGCCTCAAGGGCCGTTGGCAGCAATAATTCACCCCTCCACTTT.